A single sample gave rise to the 8 T cell receptor beta chains below, sequenced in a study of naive and memory T cell subsets. Two oligonucleotides, mixed equimolar, formed the beta constant-region primer covering TRBC1 and TRBC2. TCRdb called the UMI-ligation and nested PCR reads again in MiXCR, with one record for every CDR3 protein. Here the sample spans 65,000 to 85,000 distinct CDR3 sequences, about an eighth being singletons. Sequenced sample: central memory CD4+ T cells from blood. These TCRs come from a human donor in good health.

The chain uses TRBV6-6 and TRBJ2-1, with TRBD2 matching 7 bases. The junction had 12 bases not matched to a gene; V was cut back by 6 bases and J by 4 bases. Per germline, CDR1 MNHNY and CDR2 SVGAGI (reference sequence). CDR3 length: 16 residues. CDR3 residues: CASSQPGGASYNEQFF. CDR3 DNA sequence: TGTGCCAGCAGCCAACCGGGGGGAGCTTCGTACAATGAGCAGTTCTTC.

The V and J genes are TRBV5-5 and TRBJ2-3; no clear D. With 2 bases removed from V and 4 bases from J, the gap between germline ends came to 14 bases. Per the germline V gene, CDR1 is SGHKS and CDR2 is YYEKEE (reference sequence). The CDR3 has 15 residues. The CDR3 region has the DNA TGTGCCAGCAGCTTCGGAGCAGGCAGGTCAGATACGCAGTATTTT. It encodes CASSFGAGRSDTQYF.

This clonotype was observed a few times. The chain combines TRBV28 with TRBJ1-4; D is unresolved. This CDR3 has 15 amino acids. Germline loops: CDR1 MDHEN, CDR2 SYDVKM. Trimming took off 3 bases at V and 7 bases at J, with 15 bases between the two ends. The CDR3 reads CASSLSKGWSEKLFF. CDR3 nucleotides: TGTGCCAGCAGTTTGTCTAAAGGCTGGAGTGAAAAACTGTTTTTT.

This clonotype was counted between two and nine times. The rearrangement uses TRBV12-3 or TRBV12-4 and TRBJ1-5, with a weak D call TRBD1 (5 bases). V lost 5 bases and J lost 11, with 13 bases in between. The CDR3 extends over 12 amino acids. The CDR3 reads CASSLQGGSQHF. Written as DNA, the CDR3 is TGTGCCAGCAGTCTTCAGGGAGGGTCCCAGCATTTT.

The rearrangement joins TRBV6-5 to TRBJ2-7; tentatively, D is TRBD2 (6 bases). The CDR3 runs 13 residues. Trimming shortened V by 0 bases and J by 6 bases, and 9 bases separated the two germline ends. Germline loops: CDR1 MNHEY, CDR2 SVGAGI. In nucleotides, the CDR3 is TGTGCCAGCAGTTACTCGGAGGGGTCCGAGCAGTACTTC. Protein product: CASSYSEGSEQYF.

V and J are TRBV20-1 and TRBJ1-2; D remains ambiguous. Trimming stripped 6 bases from V and 7 bases from J, with 21 bases between. CDR1 is DFQATT, CDR2 SNEGSKA, per germline (reference sequence). The CDR3 is 14 amino acids. CDR3 bases: TGCAGTGCCACAGACCCAAGGTTAGACGGTGGCTACACCTTC. Translating it yields CSATDPRLDGGYTF.

This clonotype was observed many times. This chain links TRBV20-1 with TRBJ2-1; 7 bases match TRBD2. The CDR3 sequence is 14 residues long. CDR1 DFQATT and CDR2 SNEGSKA come from the germline V gene (reference sequence). The V segment lost 5 bases and the J segment 0 bases; nucleotides outside the gene matches: 4. The CDR3 bases are TGCAGTGCTGGGGGGGGGAGCTCCTACAATGAGCAGTTCTTC. This gives the protein CSAGGGSSYNEQFF.

This clonotype occurred a few times. This chain links TRBV2 with TRBJ2-2, with D unclear. With 1 base removed from V and 9 bases from J, the gap between germline ends came to 3 bases. Germline V gene sequence: CDR1 SNHLY, CDR2 FYNNEI. The CDR3 totals 11 residues. CDR3 region: CASSEGRELFF. CDR3 bases: TGTGCCAGCAGTGAAGGAAGGGAGCTGTTTTTT.